This T cell receptor (beta chain) comes out of a study of shared clonotypes between healthy human individuals. Study-wide points: Rarefaction gave evidence that sorted-subset sequencing remained incomplete despite large depth.

The CDR3 contains 13 residues. V lost 7 bases and J 4 bases, leaving 13 bases between the germline ends. Germline values: CDR1 MDHEN, CDR2 SYDVKM. Some clones are missing from TCRdb's copy, which holds only in-frame ones; the method was immunoSEQ multiplex PCR. The sample lists approximately 2,300,000 clones, roughly 90% occurring once. As to this clone: The antigen is unknown.

The TCR originated in a man in his late teens or twenties in good health. Some clones in this sample may be carry-over from other donors' samples. Sequencing was done on a sample of naive CD4+ T cells from PBMCs. Indicated subset: CD45RA+ positively selected. This chain links TRBV28 with TRBJ1-2; tentative D call: TRBD1 (6 bases). CDR3 nucleotide sequence: TGTGCCAGCACCAAGGGGGGAGGCTATGGCTACACCTTC. Translated, it gives CASTKGGGYGYTF.